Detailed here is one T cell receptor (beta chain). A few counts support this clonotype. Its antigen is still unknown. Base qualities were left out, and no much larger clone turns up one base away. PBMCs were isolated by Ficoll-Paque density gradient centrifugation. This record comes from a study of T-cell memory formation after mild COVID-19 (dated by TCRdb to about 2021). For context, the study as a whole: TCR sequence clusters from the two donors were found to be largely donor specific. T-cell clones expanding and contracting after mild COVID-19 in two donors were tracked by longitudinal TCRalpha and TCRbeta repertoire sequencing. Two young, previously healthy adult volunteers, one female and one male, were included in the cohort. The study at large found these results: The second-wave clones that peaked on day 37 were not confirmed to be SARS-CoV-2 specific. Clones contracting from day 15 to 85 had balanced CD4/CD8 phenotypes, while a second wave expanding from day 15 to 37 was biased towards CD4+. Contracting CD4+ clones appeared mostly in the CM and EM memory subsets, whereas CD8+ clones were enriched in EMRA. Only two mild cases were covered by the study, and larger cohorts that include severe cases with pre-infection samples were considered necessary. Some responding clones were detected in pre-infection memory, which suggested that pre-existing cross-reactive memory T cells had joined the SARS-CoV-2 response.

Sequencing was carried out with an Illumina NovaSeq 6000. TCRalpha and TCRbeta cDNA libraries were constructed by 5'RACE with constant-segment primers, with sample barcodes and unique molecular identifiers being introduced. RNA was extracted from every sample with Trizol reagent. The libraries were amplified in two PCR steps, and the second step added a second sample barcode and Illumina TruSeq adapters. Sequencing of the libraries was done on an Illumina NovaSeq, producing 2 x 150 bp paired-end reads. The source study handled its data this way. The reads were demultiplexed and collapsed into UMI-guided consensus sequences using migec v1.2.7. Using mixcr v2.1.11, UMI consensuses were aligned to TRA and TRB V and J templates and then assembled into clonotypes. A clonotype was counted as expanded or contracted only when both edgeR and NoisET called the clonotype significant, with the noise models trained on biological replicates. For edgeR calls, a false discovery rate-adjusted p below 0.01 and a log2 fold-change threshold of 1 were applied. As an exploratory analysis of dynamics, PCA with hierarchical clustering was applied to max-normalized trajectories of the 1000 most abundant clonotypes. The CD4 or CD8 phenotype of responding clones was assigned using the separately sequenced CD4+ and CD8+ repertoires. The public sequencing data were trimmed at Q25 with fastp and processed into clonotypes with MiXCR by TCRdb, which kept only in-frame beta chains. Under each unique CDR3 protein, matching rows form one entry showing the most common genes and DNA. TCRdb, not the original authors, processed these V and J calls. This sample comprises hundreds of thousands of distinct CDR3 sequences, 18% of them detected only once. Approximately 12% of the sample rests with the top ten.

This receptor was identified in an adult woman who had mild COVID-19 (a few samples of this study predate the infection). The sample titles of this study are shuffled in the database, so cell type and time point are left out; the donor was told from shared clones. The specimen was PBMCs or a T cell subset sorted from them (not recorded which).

The nucleotides read TGCAGTGCTTCCGGGACAGAGAATGAAAAACTGTTTTTT. This encodes CSASGTENEKLFF. The V gene is TRBV20-1 and the J gene is TRBJ1-4; TRBD1 matches 7 bases in the middle. Compared with germline, V lacks 5 bases and J lacks 5 bases; bases without a gene match: 5. From the cysteine up to the phenylalanine, the CDR3 has a length of 13 residues. This entry keeps only the CDR3 DNA: 39 bases, framed from base 1. CDR1 and CDR2, per the germline V gene (reference sequence), are DFQATT and SNEGSKA.